The rows below give T cell receptor beta chains drawn from one sample of a study of patients and donors after allogeneic stem cell transplantation. TCRdb fed the RT-PCR reads into MiXCR, producing one record per CDR3 protein. The data show 800,000 to 1,000,000 distinct CDR3 sequences, more than 15% seen once. Sequenced: blood, either unsorted or a sorted T cell fraction (not recorded which). The receptors stem from a human donor who was either an allogeneic HSCT recipient or a stem cell or donor lymphocyte infusion donor (not recorded which). It is not recorded whose cells these are; they may come from a transplant donor. CDR3s include the opening cysteine and the closing phenylalanine or tryptophan. D genes are given only for firm matches. Size values are once, few and many counts, or a class for expanded clones, and some rows have none.

len,abundance,j_gene,d_gene,v_gene,CDR3aa,CDR3nt
14,few,TRBJ2-7,.,TRBV11-2,CASSLFSRAYEQYF,TGTGCCAGCAGCTTATTCTCCAGGGCCTACGAGCAGTACTTC
16,.,TRBJ2-5,.,TRBV3-1,CASSLGTARAQETQYF,TGTGCCAGCAGCCTCGGGACCGCTCGGGCACAAGAGACCCAGTACTTC
14,few,TRBJ2-1,.,TRBV29-1,CSGLYMSSYNEQFF,TGCAGCGGCCTATACATGAGCTCCTACAATGAGCAGTTCTTC
17,.,TRBJ2-7,.,TRBV30,CAWSVSKPGRWTYEQYF,TGTGCCTGGAGTGTAAGTAAACCGGGACGATGGACCTACGAGCAGTACTTC
17,.,TRBJ1-1,.,TRBV4-2,CASSQDLRSQGDTEAFF,TGTGCCAGCAGCCAAGATCTTCGTTCGCAAGGGGACACTGAAGCTTTCTTT
11,many,TRBJ2-1,.,TRBV12-3/TRBV12-4,CASSLSGEQFF,TGTGCCAGCAGTTTATCCGGTGAGCAGTTCTTC
17,.,TRBJ2-1,.,TRBV7-6,CASSLAVRERWDNEQFF,TGTGCCAGCAGCTTAGCGGTTCGGGAGCGTTGGGACAATGAGCAGTTCTTC
12,few,TRBJ1-2,.,TRBV10-3,CAISPDSYGYTF,TGTGCCATCAGTCCGGACAGCTATGGCTACACCTTC
14,few,TRBJ1-1,.,TRBV7-6,CASSSLRGPSEAFF,TGTGCCAGCAGCTCATTGAGAGGGCCCTCTGAAGCTTTCTTT
16,few,TRBJ1-1,.,TRBV12-3/TRBV12-4,CASSLGQGKEGTEAFF,TGTGCCAGCAGTTTAGGCCAGGGAAAAGAAGGCACTGAAGCTTTCTTT